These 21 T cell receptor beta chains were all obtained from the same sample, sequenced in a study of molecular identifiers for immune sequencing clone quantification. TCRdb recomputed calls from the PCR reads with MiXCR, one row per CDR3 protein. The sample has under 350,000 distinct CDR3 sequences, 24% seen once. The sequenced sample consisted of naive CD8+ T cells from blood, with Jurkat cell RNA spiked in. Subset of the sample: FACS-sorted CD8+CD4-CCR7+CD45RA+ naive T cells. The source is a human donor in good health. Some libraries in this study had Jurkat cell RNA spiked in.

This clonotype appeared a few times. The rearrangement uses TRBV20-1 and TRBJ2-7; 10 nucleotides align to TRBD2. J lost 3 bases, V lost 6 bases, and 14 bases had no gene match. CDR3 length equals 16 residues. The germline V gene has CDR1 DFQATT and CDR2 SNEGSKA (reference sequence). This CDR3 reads CSAPPASGGFSYEQYF. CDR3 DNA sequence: TGCAGTGCGCCGCCCGCTAGCGGGGGCTTTAGCTACGAGCAGTACTTC.

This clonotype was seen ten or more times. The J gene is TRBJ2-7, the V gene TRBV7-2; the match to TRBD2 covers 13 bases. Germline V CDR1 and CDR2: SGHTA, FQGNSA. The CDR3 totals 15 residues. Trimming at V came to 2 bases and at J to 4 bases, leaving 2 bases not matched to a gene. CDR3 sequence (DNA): TGTGCCAGCAGCTTAACTAGCGGGGGGGCATACGAGCAGTACTTC. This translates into CASSLTSGGAYEQYF.

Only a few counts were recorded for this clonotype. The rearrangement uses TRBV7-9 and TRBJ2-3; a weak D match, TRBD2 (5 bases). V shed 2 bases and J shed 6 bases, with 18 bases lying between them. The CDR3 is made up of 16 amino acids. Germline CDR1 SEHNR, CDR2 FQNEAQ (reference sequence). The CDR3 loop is CASSLFGDSGGDTQYF. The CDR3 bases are TGTGCCAGCAGCTTATTCGGGGATTCGGGCGGCGATACGCAGTATTTT.

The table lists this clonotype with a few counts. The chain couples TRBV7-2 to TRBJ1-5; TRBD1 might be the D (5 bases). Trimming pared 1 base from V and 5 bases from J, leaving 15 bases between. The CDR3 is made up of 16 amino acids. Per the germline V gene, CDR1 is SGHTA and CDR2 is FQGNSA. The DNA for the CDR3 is TGTGCCAGCAGCTTAGAGCGAGGGACCCCCTATCAGCCCCAGCATTTT. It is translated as CASSLERGTPYQPQHF.

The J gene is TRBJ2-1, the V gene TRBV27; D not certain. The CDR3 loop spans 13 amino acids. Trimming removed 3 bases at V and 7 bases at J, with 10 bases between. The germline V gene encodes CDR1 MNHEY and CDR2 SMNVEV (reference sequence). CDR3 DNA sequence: TGTGCCAGCAGTTTCCGGTCCGGAAATGAGCAGTTCTTC. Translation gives CASSFRSGNEQFF.

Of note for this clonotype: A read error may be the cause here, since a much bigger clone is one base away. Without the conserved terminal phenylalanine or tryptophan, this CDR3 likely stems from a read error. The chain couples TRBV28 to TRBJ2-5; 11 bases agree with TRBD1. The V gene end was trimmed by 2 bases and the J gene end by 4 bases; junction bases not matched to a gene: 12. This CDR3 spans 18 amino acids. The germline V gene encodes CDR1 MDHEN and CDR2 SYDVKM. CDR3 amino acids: CASSLRRGQGVRRETQYC. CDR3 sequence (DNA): TGTGCCAGCAGTTTACGTAGGGGACAGGGGGTACGGCGAGAGACCCAGTACTGC.

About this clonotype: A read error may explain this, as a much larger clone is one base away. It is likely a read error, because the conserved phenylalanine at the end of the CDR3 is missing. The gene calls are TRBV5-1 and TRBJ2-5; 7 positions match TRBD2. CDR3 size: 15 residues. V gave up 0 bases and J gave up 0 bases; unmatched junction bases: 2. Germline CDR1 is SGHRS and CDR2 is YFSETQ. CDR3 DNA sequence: TGCGCCAGCAGCTTGGCCGGGGGGTACCAAGAGACCCAGTACCTC. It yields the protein CASSLAGGYQETQYL.

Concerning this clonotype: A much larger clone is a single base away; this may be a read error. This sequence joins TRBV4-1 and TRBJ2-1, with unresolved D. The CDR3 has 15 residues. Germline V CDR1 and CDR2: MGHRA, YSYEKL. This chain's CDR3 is CASSQDPRTYNGQFF. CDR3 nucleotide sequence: TGCGCCAGCAGCCAAGATCCCAGGACCTACAATGGGCAGTTCTTC.

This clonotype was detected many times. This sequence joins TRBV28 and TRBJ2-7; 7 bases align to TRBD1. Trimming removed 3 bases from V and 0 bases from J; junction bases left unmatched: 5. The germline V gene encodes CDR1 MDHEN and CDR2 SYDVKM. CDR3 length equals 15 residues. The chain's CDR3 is CASSFLRGNSYEQYF. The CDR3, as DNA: TGTGCCAGCAGTTTCCTCAGGGGGAACTCCTACGAGCAGTACTTC.

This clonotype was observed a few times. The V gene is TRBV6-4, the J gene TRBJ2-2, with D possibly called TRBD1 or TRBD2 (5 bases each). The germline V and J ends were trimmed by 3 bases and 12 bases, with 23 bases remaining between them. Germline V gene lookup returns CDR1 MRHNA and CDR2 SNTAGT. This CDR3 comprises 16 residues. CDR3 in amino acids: CASSEQWGRRGDKLFF. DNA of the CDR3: TGTGCCAGCAGTGAACAGTGGGGCCGCCGGGGAGATAAGCTGTTTTTT.

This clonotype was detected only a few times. In DNA, the CDR3 is TGTGCCAGCAGCTTAGAGGGACTAGCGGCAGATACGCAGTATTTT. Translated: CASSLEGLAADTQYF. The genes are TRBV7-2 and TRBJ2-3; TRBD2 matches at 11 bases. Germline CDR1 is SGHTA and CDR2 is FQGNSA. The CDR3 loop spans 15 amino acids. V shed 1 base, J shed 4 bases, and the junction held 1 base outside the gene matches.

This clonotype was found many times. CDR3 loop: CSVLGAFTEAFF. The CDR3, as DNA: TGCAGCGTTCTGGGGGCGTTTACTGAAGCTTTCTTT. V gene TRBV29-1 combines with J gene TRBJ1-1; TRBD1 might be the D (6 bases). Trimming stripped 5 bases from V and 5 bases from J, with 12 bases between. This CDR3 is 12 amino acids long. Germline CDR1 is SQVTM and CDR2 is ANQGSEA. The full variable domain, its missing parts supplied by reference TRBV29-1 and TRBJ1-1, is SAVISQKPSRDICQRGTSLTIQCQVDSQVTMMFWYRQQPGQSLTLIATANQGSEATYESGFVIDKFPISRPNLTFSTLTVSNMSPEDSSIYLCSVLGAFTEAFFGQGTRLTVV.

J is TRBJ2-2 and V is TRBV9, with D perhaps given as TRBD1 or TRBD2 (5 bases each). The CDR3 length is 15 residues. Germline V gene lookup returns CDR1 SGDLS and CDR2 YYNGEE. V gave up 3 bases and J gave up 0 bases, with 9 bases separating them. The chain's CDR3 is CASSEGRPNTGELFF. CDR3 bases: TGTGCCAGCAGCGAGGGACGGCCGAACACCGGGGAGCTGTTTTTT.

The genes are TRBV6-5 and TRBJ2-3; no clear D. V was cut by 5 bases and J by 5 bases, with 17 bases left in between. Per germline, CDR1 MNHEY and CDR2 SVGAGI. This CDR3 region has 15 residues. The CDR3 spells CASSVYPREIDTQYF. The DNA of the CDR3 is TGTGCCAGCAGTGTCTACCCCCGAGAGATAGATACGCAGTATTTT.

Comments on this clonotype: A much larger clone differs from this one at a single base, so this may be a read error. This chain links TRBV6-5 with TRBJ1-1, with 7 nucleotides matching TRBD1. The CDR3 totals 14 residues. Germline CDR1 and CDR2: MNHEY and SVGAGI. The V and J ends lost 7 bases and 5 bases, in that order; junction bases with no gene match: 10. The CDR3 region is CASTTQTGQTEAFF. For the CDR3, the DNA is TGTGCCAGCACCACCCAGACAGGGCAGACTGAAGCTTTCTTT.

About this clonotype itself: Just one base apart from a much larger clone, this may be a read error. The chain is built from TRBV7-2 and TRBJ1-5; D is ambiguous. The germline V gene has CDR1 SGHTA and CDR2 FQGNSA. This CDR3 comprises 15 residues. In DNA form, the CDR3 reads TGTGCCAGCAGCTTAGGTCGACTTAGCAATCAGCCCCCGCATTTT. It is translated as CASSLGRLSNQPPHF.

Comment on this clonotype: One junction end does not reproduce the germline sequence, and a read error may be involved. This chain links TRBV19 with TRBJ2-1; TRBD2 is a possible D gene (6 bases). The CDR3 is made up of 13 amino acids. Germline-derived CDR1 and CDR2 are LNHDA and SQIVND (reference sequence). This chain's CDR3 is CASSILGGNGQFF. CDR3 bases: TGTGCCAGTAGTATTCTGGGAGGCAATGGGCAGTTCTTC.

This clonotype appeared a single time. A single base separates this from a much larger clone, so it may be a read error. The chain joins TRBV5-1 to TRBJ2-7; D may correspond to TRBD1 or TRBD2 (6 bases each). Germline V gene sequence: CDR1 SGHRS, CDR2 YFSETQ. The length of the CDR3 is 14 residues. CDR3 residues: CASSLAWGAYEQHF. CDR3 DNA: TGCGCCAGCAGCTTGGCCTGGGGGGCCTACGAGCAGCACTTC.

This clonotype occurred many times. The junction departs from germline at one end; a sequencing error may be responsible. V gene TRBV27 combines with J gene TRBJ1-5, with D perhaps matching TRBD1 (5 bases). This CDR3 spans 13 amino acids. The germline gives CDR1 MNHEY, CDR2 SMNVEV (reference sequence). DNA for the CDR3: TGCGCCAGCAGCTTGAGGGGAGGTCAGCCCCAGCATTTT. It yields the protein CASSLRGGQPQHF.

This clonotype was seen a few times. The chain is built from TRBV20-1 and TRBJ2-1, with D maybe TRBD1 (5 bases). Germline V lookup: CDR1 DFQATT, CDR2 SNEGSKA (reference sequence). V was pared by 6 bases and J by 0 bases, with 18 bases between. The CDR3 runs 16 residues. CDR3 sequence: CSADTPGASSYNEQFF. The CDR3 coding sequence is TGCAGTGCCGACACCCCTGGGGCAAGCTCCTACAATGAGCAGTTCTTC.

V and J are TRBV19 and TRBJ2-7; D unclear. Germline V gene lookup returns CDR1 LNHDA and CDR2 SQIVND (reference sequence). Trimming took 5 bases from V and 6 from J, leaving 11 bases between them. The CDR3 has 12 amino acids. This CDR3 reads CASSPPNSEQYF. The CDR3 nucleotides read TGTGCCAGTAGTCCCCCGAACTCCGAGCAGTACTTC.